One sample yielded the 32 T cell receptor beta chains listed below, sequenced in a study of cytomegalovirus exposure and HLA in healthy donors. Both 60 Vbeta primers and 13 Jbeta primers went into the PCR. The protocol was immunoSEQ multiplex PCR, while the TCRdb copy is restricted to in-frame clones and leaves out a portion. This table holds 100,000 or so clones, less than 85% found once. The sequenced sample was PBMCs. Receptors originate from a man between 35 and 55 years old in good health and CMV-seronegative.

With regard to this clone: The sample holds other DNA sequences that translate to the same CDR3. The chain carries TRBV2 and TRBJ2-7; D is perhaps TRBD1 (5 bases). Trimming removed 7 bases from V and 4 bases from J, with 26 bases in between. CDR3 length: 17 residues. Germline lookup yields CDR1 SNHLY and CDR2 FYNNEI. CDR3 amino acids: CASTDSRVNRYSYEQYF. As DNA, the CDR3 is TGTGCCAGCACCGACAGCAGGGTGAATCGATATTCTTACGAGCAGTACTTC.

The rearrangement links TRBV6-5 to TRBJ2-5; D may be TRBD2 (5 bases). This CDR3 has 15 residues. Germline values: CDR1 MNHEY, CDR2 SVGAGI. V was clipped by 2 bases and J by 2 bases, with 12 bases between them. CDR3 region: CASSYRPGIQETQYF. For the CDR3, the DNA is TGTGCCAGCAGTTACCGTCCGGGGATACAAGAGACCCAGTACTTC.

This chain links TRBV5-4 with TRBJ2-7; 9 positions match TRBD1. The CDR3 length is 17 residues. Germline V gene sequence: CDR1 SGHNT, CDR2 YYREEE (reference sequence). Trimming cost V 4 bases and J 2 bases; bases outside gene matches: 13. CDR3: CASSPPGLGQGTYEQYF. The CDR3 nucleotides are TGTGCCAGCAGCCCCCCTGGGCTGGGACAGGGCACCTACGAGCAGTACTTC.

The chain recombines TRBV6-5 with TRBJ2-1, with 9 bases that match TRBD1. V shed 4 bases and J 5 bases; nucleotides not matched to a gene: 9. The CDR3 is 16 amino acids. Germline V gene sequence: CDR1 MNHEY, CDR2 SVGAGI. CDR3 nucleotide sequence: TGTGCCAGCAGTTTCAACCCTGGGACAGGGAACAATGAGCAGTTCTTC. It translates to CASSFNPGTGNNEQFF.

The genes are TRBV7-2 and TRBJ1-1, with TRBD1 as a possible D gene (6 bases). V lost 1 base to trimming and J lost 0 bases, with 15 bases between them. The germline gives CDR1 SGHTA, CDR2 FQGNSA. The CDR3 contains 17 residues. CDR3 amino acids: CASSLVRRQGMNTEAFF. The CDR3 bases are TGTGCCAGCAGCTTAGTCCGCCGGCAGGGGATGAACACTGAAGCTTTCTTT.

This clone was counted between two and nine times. The V call is TRBV5-1, the J call TRBJ1-5; TRBD1 might be the D (6 bases). The V and J ends lost 0 bases and 5 bases respectively, with 6 bases between them. Germline-derived CDR1 and CDR2 are SGHRS and YFSETQ. The CDR3 runs 13 residues. The CDR3 DNA reads TGCGCCAGCAGCTTGGGGACAGATCAGCCCCAGCATTTT. It codes for CASSLGTDQPQHF.

The rearrangement uses TRBV19 and TRBJ1-6; no definite D call. CDR3 length: 10 residues. Trimming removed 6 bases from V and 14 bases from J, with 8 bases in between. Germline CDR1 LNHDA, CDR2 SQIVND (reference sequence). Here the CDR3 reads CASSPRALHF. CDR3 in DNA: TGTGCCAGTAGCCCCCGGGCCCTCCACTTT.

Points on this clone: It is unclear where the CDR3 begins or ends on the DNA, so no DNA is shown, and the CDR3 is as TCRdb lists it. V and J are TRBV19 and TRBJ1-3. The germline CDR1 and CDR2 sequences are LNHDA and SQIVND (reference sequence). Both ends counted, the CDR3 spans 15 residues. The CDR3: CASSISALSGNTIYF.

This chain connects TRBV7-2 to TRBJ2-3, with 9 bases matching TRBD2. V lost 7 bases to trimming and J lost 2 bases; unmatched junction nucleotides: 13. This CDR3 has 17 amino acids. CDR1 is SGHTA, CDR2 FQGNSA, per germline. This CDR3 is CASTTHGGGAITDTQYF. In DNA, the CDR3 is TGTGCCAGCACCACCCATGGCGGGGGGGCCATCACAGATACGCAGTATTTT.

This clone was detected once. The rearrangement joins TRBV5-1 to TRBJ1-4; D is ambiguous. The V end was cut by 0 bases, the J end by 5 bases, with 8 bases between. Germline lookup yields CDR1 SGHRS and CDR2 YFSETQ. The CDR3 contains 14 residues. The CDR3 sequence is CASSLAAGNEKLFF. The CDR3 region has the DNA TGCGCCAGCAGCTTGGCGGCGGGGAATGAAAAACTGTTTTTT.

This rearrangement joins TRBV7-8 to TRBJ2-2; weak D call: TRBD2 (6 bases). The CDR3 sequence is 16 residues long. Trimming took off 4 bases at V and 4 bases at J, with 16 bases between the two ends. Germline values: CDR1 SGHVS, CDR2 FQNEAQ. The CDR3 protein is CASSSQLGLGTGELFF. The CDR3 nucleotides are TGTGCCAGCAGCTCTCAACTGGGACTCGGCACCGGGGAGCTGTTTTTT.

CDR3 in DNA: TGTGCCAGCGGGGGCTCCGTCCAAGAGACCCAGTACTTC. Translation gives CASGGSVQETQYF. This rearrangement joins TRBV2 to TRBJ2-5, with TRBD1 as a possible D gene (6 bases). Germline V gene lookup returns CDR1 SNHLY and CDR2 FYNNEI. Trimming stripped 8 bases from V and 1 base from J, with 11 bases between. The CDR3 has 13 amino acids.

The CDR3 nucleotides read TGTGCCAGCAGCATCCGACCAACTAGTGGCCCTTCTGATGAGCAGTTCTTC. Protein product: CASSIRPTSGPSDEQFF. This rearrangement joins TRBV7-8 to TRBJ2-1; D is perhaps TRBD2 (5 bases). The CDR3 has 17 residues. Germline V gene sequence: CDR1 SGHVS, CDR2 FQNEAQ. Trimming removed 5 bases from V and 8 bases from J, with 25 bases in between.

The rearrangement links TRBV6-5 to TRBJ2-2; 9 nucleotides agree with TRBD2. The CDR3 has 16 residues. V dropped 0 bases and J dropped 4; count of bases not matched to a gene: 3. CDR1 is MNHEY, CDR2 SVGAGI, per germline. The CDR3 nucleotides are TGTGCCAGCAGTTACTCGGGCGGGGGGGGCACCGGGGAGCTGTTTTTT. It codes for CASSYSGGGGTGELFF.

The CDR3 here is CASSLVGTSYGYTF. DNA of the CDR3: TGTGCCAGCAGCTTGGTGGGGACAAGCTATGGCTACACCTTC. V usage is TRBV5-4 and J usage is TRBJ1-2, with a tentative D call TRBD1 (6 bases). V gave up 0 bases and J gave up 4 bases, with 10 bases separating them. The germline CDR1 and CDR2 sequences are SGHNT and YYREEE (reference sequence). This CDR3 region has 14 residues.

The CDR3 loop is CASSQGAGASEQYF. CDR3 coding DNA: TGTGCCAGTAGCCAAGGGGCAGGTGCGTCCGAGCAGTACTTC. The chain has TRBV19 and TRBJ2-7; TRBD1 is a possible D gene (5 bases). Looked up from germline, CDR1 is LNHDA and CDR2 is SQIVND (reference sequence). This CDR3 region has 14 residues. The V end lost 6 bases, the J end lost 6 bases, and 18 bases lay between the germline ends.

The chain is built from TRBV11-3 and TRBJ2-1, with a possible D match to TRBD2 (7 bases). CDR3 length: 16 amino acids. Trimming took 3 bases from V and 0 from J, leaving 12 bases between them. Looked up from germline, CDR1 is SGHNT and CDR2 is YENEEA. CDR3 sequence: CASSFGGPGSYNEQFF. CDR3 DNA sequence: TGTGCCAGCAGCTTCGGGGGGCCCGGCTCCTACAATGAGCAGTTCTTC.

The CDR3 is CAIDQTGQGRDQAFF. CDR3 sequence (DNA): TGTGCCATAGACCAGACAGGGCAGGGGCGGGATCAAGCTTTCTTT. The V and J genes are TRBV10-3 and TRBJ1-1; TRBD1 matches at 7 bases. In germline, CDR1 is ENHRY, CDR2 SYGVKD. Trimming took 9 bases from V and 9 from J; bases not matched to a gene: 19. This CDR3 has 15 amino acids.

Here the CDR3 reads CASSTRQGKAGELFF. CDR3 bases: TGTGCCAGCTCCACGCGACAGGGAAAGGCCGGGGAGCTGTTTTTT. The V call is TRBV18, the J call TRBJ2-2, with 7 bases fitting TRBD1. This CDR3 spans 15 amino acids. Per the germline V gene, CDR1 is KGHSH and CDR2 is LQKENI. Unmatched junction bases numbered 10, after V lost 6 bases and J lost 6 bases.

The genes are TRBV7-2 and TRBJ2-3, with 11 bases fitting TRBD2. The CDR3 is made up of 16 amino acids. With V trimmed by 5 bases and J by 4 bases, 8 bases remained unmatched. Germline CDR1 reads SGHTA; CDR2 reads FQGNSA. The CDR3 is CASSHSGGASADTQYF. The CDR3 coding sequence is TGTGCCAGCAGCCATAGCGGGGGGGCCTCGGCAGATACGCAGTATTTT. The entire variable domain, with the rest obtained from reference TRBV7-2 and TRBJ2-3, is as follows: GAGVSQSPSNKVTEKGKDVELRCDPISGHTALYWYRQSLGQGLEFLIYFQGNSAPDKSGLPSDRFSAERTGGSVSTLTIQRTQQEDSAVYLCASSHSGGASADTQYFGPGTRLTVL.

The chain is built from TRBV2 and TRBJ2-5; D is possibly TRBD1 (6 bases). V lost 7 bases to trimming and J lost 5 bases, with 11 bases between them. Germline lookup yields CDR1 SNHLY and CDR2 FYNNEI. CDR3 size: 12 residues. DNA for the CDR3: TGTGCCAGCACCGAAAGGGGGGAGACCCAGTACTTC. Translated: CASTERGETQYF.

This clone was counted only a few times. V usage is TRBV28 and J usage is TRBJ2-1; no clear D gene. V gave up 7 bases and J gave up 0 bases, with 7 bases separating them. The V gene's germline CDR1 is MDHEN and CDR2 SYDVKM. The CDR3 sequence is 13 residues long. CDR3 DNA sequence: TGTGCCAGCACCGGGTACTCCTACAATGAGCAGTTCTTC. Residues: CASTGYSYNEQFF.

This clone appeared a few times. The CDR3 reads CASSLETGYEKLFF. The CDR3 region has the DNA TGCGCCAGCAGCCTAGAGACAGGGTATGAAAAACTGTTTTTT. The chain is built from TRBV5-1 and TRBJ1-4; 7 bases are shared with TRBD1. In germline, CDR1 is SGHRS, CDR2 YFSETQ. Trimming took 4 bases from V and 6 from J; bases not matched to a gene: 6. The CDR3 extends over 14 amino acids.

The chain's CDR3 is CASATWGQSYGYTF. For the CDR3, the DNA is TGTGCCAGCGCTACATGGGGACAAAGTTATGGCTACACCTTC. The V call is TRBV11-2, the J call TRBJ1-2; D might be TRBD1 (6 bases). The V and J ends lost 8 bases and 5 bases respectively, with 18 bases between them. From germline, CDR1 is SGHAT and CDR2 FQNNGV. This CDR3 contains 14 residues.

The chain combines TRBV7-8 with TRBJ1-6; D might be TRBD1 (6 bases). This CDR3 has 14 amino acids. Deletions cut 5 bases from V and 6 bases from J, with 11 bases between. CDR1 is SGHVS, CDR2 FQNEAQ, per germline. The CDR3 region has the DNA TGTGCCAGCAGCCACAGGGTTGGTAATTCACCCCTCCACTTT. This translates into CASSHRVGNSPLHF.

J is TRBJ2-5 and V is TRBV7-2; 9 nucleotides agree with TRBD1. Looked up from germline, CDR1 is SGHTA and CDR2 is FQGNSA. The CDR3 extends over 16 amino acids. The V gene end was trimmed by 5 bases and the J gene end by 2 bases; junction bases not matched to a gene: 9. Here the CDR3 DNA reads TGTGCCAGCAGCCGCCCCGGGACAGGGCCGCAAGAGACCCAGTACTTC. It is translated as CASSRPGTGPQETQYF.

The gene calls are TRBV27 and TRBJ1-1, with 8 nucleotides matching TRBD1. V shed 6 bases and J 0 bases; nucleotides not matched to a gene: 3. Germline loops: CDR1 MNHEY, CDR2 SMNVEV (reference sequence). The CDR3 is 14 residues long. The CDR3, as DNA: TGTGCCAGCAGATGGACAGGGATGAACACTGAAGCTTTCTTT. Translated: CASRWTGMNTEAFF.

This chain links TRBV5-8 with TRBJ2-4; 7 nucleotides match TRBD2. Germline CDR1 and CDR2: SGHTS and YDEGEE. Unmatched junction bases numbered 14, after V lost 4 bases and J lost 4 bases. This CDR3 has 17 residues. DNA of the CDR3: TGTGCCAGCAGCCGCGCTCCCATGGAGGGAGGGAAAAACATTCAGTACTTC. This translates into CASSRAPMEGGKNIQYF.

The chain carries TRBV7-9 and TRBJ2-3; possible D gene TRBD1, 6 bases. Trimming stripped 4 bases from V and 11 bases from J, with 16 bases between. This CDR3 is 13 amino acids long. Germline V gives CDR1 SEHNR, CDR2 FQNEAQ (reference sequence). The CDR3 protein is CASSSDRFGMQYF. DNA for the CDR3: TGTGCCAGCAGCTCCGACAGGTTTGGCATGCAGTATTTT.

The chain employs TRBV6-1 and TRBJ2-2, with 7 bases lining up with TRBD2. CDR1 MNHNS and CDR2 SASEGT come from the germline V gene. This CDR3 comprises 15 residues. With 3 bases clipped from V and 4 bases from J, the junction kept 5 bases outside the gene matches. CDR3 loop: CASSEEASGTGELFF. In DNA, the CDR3 is TGTGCCAGCAGTGAGGAGGCTAGCGGCACCGGGGAGCTGTTTTTT.

V usage is TRBV6-5 and J usage is TRBJ2-2; 7 nucleotides align to TRBD1. V was clipped by 7 bases and J by 1 base; unmatched bases: 3. The V gene's germline CDR1 is MNHEY and CDR2 SVGAGI. The CDR3 covers 14 residues. CDR3: CASTRQGNTGELFF. For the CDR3, the DNA is TGTGCCAGCACGAGACAGGGGAACACCGGGGAGCTGTTTTTT.

The chain is built from TRBV7-3 and TRBJ1-1; D possibly corresponds to TRBD1 (5 bases). The length of the CDR3 is 14 residues. In germline, CDR1 is SGHTA, CDR2 FQGTGA. Deletions cut 0 bases from V and 3 bases from J, with 8 bases between. As DNA, the CDR3 is TGTGCCAGCAGCTTAACAGGGGCGGACACTGAAGCTTTCTTT. It specifies CASSLTGADTEAFF.